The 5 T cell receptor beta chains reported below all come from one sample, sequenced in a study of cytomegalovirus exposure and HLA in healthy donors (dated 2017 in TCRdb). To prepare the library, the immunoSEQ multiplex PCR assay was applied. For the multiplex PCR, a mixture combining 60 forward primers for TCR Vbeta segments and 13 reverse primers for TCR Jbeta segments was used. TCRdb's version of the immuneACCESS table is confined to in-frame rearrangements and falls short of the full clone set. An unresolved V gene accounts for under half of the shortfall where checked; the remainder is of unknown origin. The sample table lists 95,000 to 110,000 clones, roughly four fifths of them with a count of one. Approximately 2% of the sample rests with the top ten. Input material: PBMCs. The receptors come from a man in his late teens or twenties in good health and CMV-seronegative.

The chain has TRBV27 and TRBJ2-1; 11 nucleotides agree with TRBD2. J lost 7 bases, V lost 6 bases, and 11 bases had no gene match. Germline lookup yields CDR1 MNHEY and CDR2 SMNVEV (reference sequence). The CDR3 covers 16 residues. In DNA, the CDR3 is TGTGCCAGCAGACAGATAGCGGGGGGGCCCACGAATGAGCAGTTCTTC. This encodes CASRQIAGGPTNEQFF.

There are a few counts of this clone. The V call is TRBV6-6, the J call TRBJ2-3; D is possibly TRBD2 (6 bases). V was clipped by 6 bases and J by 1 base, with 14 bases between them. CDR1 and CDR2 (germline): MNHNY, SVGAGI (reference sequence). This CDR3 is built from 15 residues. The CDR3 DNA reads TGTGCCAGCAGACCTCCGGGACTCCGCACAGATACGCAGTATTTT. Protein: CASRPPGLRTDTQYF.

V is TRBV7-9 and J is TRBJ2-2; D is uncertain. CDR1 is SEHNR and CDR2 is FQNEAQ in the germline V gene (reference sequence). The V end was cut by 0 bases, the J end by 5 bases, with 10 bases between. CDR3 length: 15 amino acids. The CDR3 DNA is TGTGCCAGCAGCTTAGCGCCCCCTACGACCGGGGAGCTGTTTTTT. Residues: CASSLAPPTTGELFF. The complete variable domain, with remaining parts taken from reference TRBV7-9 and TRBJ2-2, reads DTGVSQNPRHKITKRGQNVTFRCDPISEHNRLYWYRQTLGQGPEFLTYFQNEAQLEKSRLLSDRFSAERPKGSFSTLEIQRTEQGDSAMYLCASSLAPPTTGELFFGEGSRLTVL.

CDR3 sequence (DNA): TGTGCCAGCTCACCACTGGCGGGGGGTGGCAATGAGCAGTTCTTC. Protein sequence: CASSPLAGGGNEQFF. The V call is TRBV18, the J call TRBJ2-1, with 8 bases fitting TRBD2. Per the germline V gene, CDR1 is KGHSH and CDR2 is LQKENI. J was trimmed by 6 bases and V by 1 base; bases with no gene match: 5. CDR3 length: 15 residues. Drawing the rest from reference TRBV18 and TRBJ2-1, the complete variable domain is NAGVMQNPRHLVRRRGQEARLRCSPMKGHSHVYWYRQLPEEGLKFMVYLQKENIIDESGMPKERFSAEFPKEGPSILRIQQVVRGDSAAYFCASSPLAGGGNEQFFGPGTRLTVL.

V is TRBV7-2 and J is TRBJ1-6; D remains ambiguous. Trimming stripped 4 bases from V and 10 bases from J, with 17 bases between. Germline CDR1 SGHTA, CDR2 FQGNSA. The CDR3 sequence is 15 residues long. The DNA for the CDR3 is TGTGCCAGCAGCTCTTCTCCTCCGGTCGGGTCACCCCTCCACTTT. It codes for CASSSSPPVGSPLHF.